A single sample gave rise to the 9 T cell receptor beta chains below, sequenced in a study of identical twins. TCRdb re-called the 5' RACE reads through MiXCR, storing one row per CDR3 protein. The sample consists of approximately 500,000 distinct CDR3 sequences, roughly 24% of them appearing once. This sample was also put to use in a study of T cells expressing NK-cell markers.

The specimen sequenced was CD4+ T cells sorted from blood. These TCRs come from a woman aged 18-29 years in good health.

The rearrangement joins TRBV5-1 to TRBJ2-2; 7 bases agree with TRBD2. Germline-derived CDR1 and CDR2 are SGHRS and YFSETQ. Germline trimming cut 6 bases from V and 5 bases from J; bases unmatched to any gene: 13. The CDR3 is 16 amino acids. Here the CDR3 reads CASKSGALEETGELFF. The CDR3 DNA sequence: TGCGCCAGCAAGAGCGGGGCCCTAGAAGAGACCGGGGAGCTGTTTTTT.

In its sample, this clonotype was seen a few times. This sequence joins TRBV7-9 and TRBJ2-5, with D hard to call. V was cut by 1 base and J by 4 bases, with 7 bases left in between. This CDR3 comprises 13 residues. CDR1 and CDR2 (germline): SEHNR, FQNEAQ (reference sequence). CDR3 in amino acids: CASSLGKRETQYF. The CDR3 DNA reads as TGTGCCAGCAGCTTAGGTAAAAGAGAGACCCAGTACTTC.

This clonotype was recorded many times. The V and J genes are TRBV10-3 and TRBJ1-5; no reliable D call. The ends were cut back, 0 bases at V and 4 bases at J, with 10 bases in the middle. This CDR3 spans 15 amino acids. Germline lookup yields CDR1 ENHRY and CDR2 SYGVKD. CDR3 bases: TGTGCCATCAGTGAGTCGTGGGGAGAAAATCAGCCCCAGCATTTT. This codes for CAISESWGENQPQHF.

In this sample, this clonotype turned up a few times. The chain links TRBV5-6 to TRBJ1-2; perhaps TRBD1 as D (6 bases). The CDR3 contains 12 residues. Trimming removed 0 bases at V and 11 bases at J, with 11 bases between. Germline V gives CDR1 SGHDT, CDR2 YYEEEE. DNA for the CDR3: TGTGCCAGCAGCTTGGAGGGGGGCACGTACACCTTC. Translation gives CASSLEGGTYTF. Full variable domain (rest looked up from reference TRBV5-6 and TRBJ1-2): DAGVTQSPTHLIKTRGQQVTLRCSPKSGHDTVSWYQQALGQGPQFIFQYYEEEERQRGNFPDRFSGHQFPNYSSELNVNALLLGDSALYLCASSLEGGTYTFGSGTRLTVV.

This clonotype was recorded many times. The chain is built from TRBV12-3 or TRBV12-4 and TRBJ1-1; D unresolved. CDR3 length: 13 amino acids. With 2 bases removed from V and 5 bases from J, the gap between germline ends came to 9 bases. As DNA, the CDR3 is TGTGCCAGCAGTTTAACCCAAGGGACTGAAGCTTTCTTT. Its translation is CASSLTQGTEAFF.

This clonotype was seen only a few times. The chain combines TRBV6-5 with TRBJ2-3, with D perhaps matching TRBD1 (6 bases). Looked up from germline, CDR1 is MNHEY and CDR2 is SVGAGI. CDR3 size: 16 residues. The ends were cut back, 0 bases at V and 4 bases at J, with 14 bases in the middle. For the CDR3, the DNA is TGTGCCAGCAGTTACTCAGGGGGTAGAATGGCAGATACGCAGTATTTT. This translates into CASSYSGGRMADTQYF.

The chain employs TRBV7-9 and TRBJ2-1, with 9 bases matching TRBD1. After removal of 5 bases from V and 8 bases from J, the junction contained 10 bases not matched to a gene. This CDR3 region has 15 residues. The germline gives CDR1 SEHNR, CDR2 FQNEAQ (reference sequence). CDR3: CASSRGDRDIDEQFF. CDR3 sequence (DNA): TGTGCCAGCAGCCGCGGGGACAGGGATATCGATGAGCAGTTCTTC. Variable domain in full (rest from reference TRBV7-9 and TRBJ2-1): DTGVSQNPRHKITKRGQNVTFRCDPISEHNRLYWYRQTLGQGPEFLTYFQNEAQLEKSRLLSDRFSAERPKGSFSTLEIQRTEQGDSAMYLCASSRGDRDIDEQFFGPGTRLTVL.

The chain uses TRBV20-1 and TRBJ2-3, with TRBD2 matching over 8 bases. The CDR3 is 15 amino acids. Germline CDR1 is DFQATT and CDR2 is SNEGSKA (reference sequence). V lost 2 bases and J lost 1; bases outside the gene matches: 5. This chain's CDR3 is CSARLPGLGTDTQYF. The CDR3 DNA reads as TGCAGTGCTAGACTACCGGGACTAGGCACAGATACGCAGTATTTT.

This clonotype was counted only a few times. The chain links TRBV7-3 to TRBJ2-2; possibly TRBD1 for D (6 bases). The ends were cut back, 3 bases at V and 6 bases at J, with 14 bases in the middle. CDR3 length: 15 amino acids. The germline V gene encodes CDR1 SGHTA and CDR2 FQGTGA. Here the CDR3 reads CASSLDSTGPGELFF. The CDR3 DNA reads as TGTGCCAGCAGCTTGGACAGCACGGGGCCCGGGGAGCTGTTTTTT.